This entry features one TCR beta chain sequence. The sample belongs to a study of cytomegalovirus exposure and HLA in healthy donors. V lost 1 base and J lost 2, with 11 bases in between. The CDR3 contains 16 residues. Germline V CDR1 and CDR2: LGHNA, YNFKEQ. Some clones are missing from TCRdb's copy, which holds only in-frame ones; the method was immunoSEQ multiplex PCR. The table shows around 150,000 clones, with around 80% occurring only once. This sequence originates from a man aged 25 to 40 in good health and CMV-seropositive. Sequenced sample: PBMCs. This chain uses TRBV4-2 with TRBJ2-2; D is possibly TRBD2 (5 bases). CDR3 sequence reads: CASSQGPGTNTGELFF. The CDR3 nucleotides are TGTGCCAGCAGCCAAGGGCCGGGAACTAACACCGGGGAGCTGTTTTTT.